This record concerns one T cell receptor beta chain sequence. Its antigen remains unidentified. This entry is derived from a study of T cells in Graves' hyperthyroidism and ophthalmopathy. Study-wide results and caveats: Most clonotypes expanded in thyroid above 0.001 were likewise present in blood.

TCR beta CDR3 regions were amplified from RNA. With the HTBI primer set, the TCR CDR3 went through a first round of RT-PCR. TCRdb used MiXCR to reprocess the multiplex PCR reads, holding one entry per CDR3 protein. The table includes about 50,000 distinct CDR3 sequences, around half detected once. CDR3 length: 14 residues. The V end was cut by 5 bases, the J end by 0 bases, with 11 bases between. The germline CDR1 and CDR2 sequences are ENHRY and SYGVKD. Clinicians diagnosed patients from clinical symptoms, serum thyroxine and TRAb, thyroid ultrasound and orbital computed tomography. Out of approximately 10 ml of fresh peripheral blood came the PBMCs.

The chain couples TRBV10-3 to TRBJ2-7; tentative D call: TRBD1 (5 bases). The specimen was blood. The receptor was isolated from a woman in her 30s with Graves' ophthalmopathy. The CDR3 DNA is TGTGCCATCAGTACCGGTGACAGCTCCTACGAGCAGTACTTC. It yields the protein CAISTGDSSYEQYF.